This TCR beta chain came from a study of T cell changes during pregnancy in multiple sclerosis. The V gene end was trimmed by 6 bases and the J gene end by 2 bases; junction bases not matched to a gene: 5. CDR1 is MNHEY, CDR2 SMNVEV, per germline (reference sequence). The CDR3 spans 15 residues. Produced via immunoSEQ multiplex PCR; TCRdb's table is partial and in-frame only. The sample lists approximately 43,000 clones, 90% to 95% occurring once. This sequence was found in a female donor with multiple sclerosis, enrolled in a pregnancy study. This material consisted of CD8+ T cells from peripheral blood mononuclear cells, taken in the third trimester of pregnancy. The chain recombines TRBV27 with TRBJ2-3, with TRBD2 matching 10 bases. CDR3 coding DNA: TGTGCCAGCAGGGGTAGCGGGAGGTACACAGATACGCAGTATTTT. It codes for CASRGSGRYTDTQYF.